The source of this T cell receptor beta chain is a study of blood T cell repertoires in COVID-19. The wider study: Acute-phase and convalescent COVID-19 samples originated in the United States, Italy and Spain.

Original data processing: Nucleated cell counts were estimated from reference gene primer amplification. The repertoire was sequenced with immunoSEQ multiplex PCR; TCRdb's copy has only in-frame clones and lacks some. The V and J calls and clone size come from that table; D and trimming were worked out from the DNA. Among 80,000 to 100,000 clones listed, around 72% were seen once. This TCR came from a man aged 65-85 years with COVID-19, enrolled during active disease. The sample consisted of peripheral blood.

As DNA, the CDR3 is TGTGCCAGCAGTTACTTGGACACAGGGTCTCGTGGCTACACCTTC. This encodes CASSYLDTGSRGYTF. J is TRBJ1-2 and V is TRBV6-5, with a weak D call TRBD1 (6 bases). Germline loops: CDR1 MNHEY, CDR2 SVGAGI. Trimming removed 1 base at V and 7 bases at J, with 16 bases between. This CDR3 has 15 residues.